This T cell receptor beta chain appears in the sequencing data of a study of blood T cell repertoires in COVID-19. At the level of the study: COVID-19 samples collected from the United States, Italy and Spain covered acute and convalescent phases. The analysed material was cDNA or gDNA that came from T cells, B-cell-depleted T cells, or PBMCs.

TCRdb's copy holds only in-frame clones and misses some; the assay was immunoSEQ multiplex PCR. The data contain roughly 280,000 clones, roughly nine tenths of them seen just once; the ten biggest clones take up under 2.5%. V lost 4 bases and J 6 bases, leaving 12 bases between the germline ends. The CDR3 covers 13 residues. CDR1 and CDR2 (germline): SNHLY, FYNNEI. This clone has only one observation. The receptor was isolated from a man aged 50 or older with acute or convalescent COVID-19. V is TRBV2 and J is TRBJ1-2, with a tentative D call TRBD1 (5 bases). The sample taken for sequencing was peripheral blood. CDR3 DNA: TGTGCCAGCAGTGCCGGGCAGGGCAATGGCTACACCTTC. This gives the protein CASSAGQGNGYTF.